The sequence of this TCR beta chain was determined in a study of PD-1 blockade in classical Hodgkin lymphoma. Study-level findings and limits: When set against healthy donors, newly diagnosed patients were reported to show lower baseline TCR diversity. Undefined causes, possibly disease activity or prior therapy, underlie the repertoire differences.

Notes on this clone: As yet, its antigen is unknown. The likely explanation is a read error, given a far larger clone one base away.

Each of the patients experienced relapse following autologous stem cell transplantation, and their brentuximab vedotin exposure differed. Assay: immunoSEQ multiplex PCR; the TCRdb copy retains only in-frame clones and omits some. The profile shows approximately 60,000 clones, approximately 88% of them singletons. This TCR derives from a human donor with classical Hodgkin lymphoma. The sample in question was peripheral blood mononuclear cells (PBMCs), obtained at baseline.

The CDR3 DNA reads as TGTGCCAGCAGCTGGACCGGCTCCTACGAGCAGTACTTC. As protein: CASSWTGSYEQYF. J is TRBJ2-7 and V is TRBV5-4; no reliable D call. V was trimmed by 3 bases and J by 0 bases, leaving 7 bases between them. Germline CDR1 and CDR2: SGHNT and YYREEE (reference sequence). This CDR3 spans 13 amino acids.